This entry features one T cell receptor (beta chain) sequence. Its antigen remains unidentified. A universal primer site came from template switching; cDNA carried unique molecular identifiers. TCRdb independently ran MiXCR on the 5' RACE reads; one entry per CDR3 protein. The data contain some 1,700,000 distinct CDR3 sequences, about 32% of them singletons. The CDR3 contains 13 residues. Looked up from germline, CDR1 is SNHLY and CDR2 is FYNNEI. The data were taken from a study of identical twins. Regarding the study as a whole: A cross-sectional statistical analysis, not follow-up of the same donors, supported the conclusions.

Source material: cord blood. This TCR derives from a newborn girl in good health. J is TRBJ2-1 and V is TRBV2; D unresolved. The J call may be wrong; the DNA end is better matched by TRBJ2-7. The CDR3 region has the DNA TGTGCCAGCCACAAGAGCTCCTACAATGAGCAGTACTTC. It is translated as CASHKSSYNEQYF.